This TCR beta chain appears in the sequencing data of a study of blood T cell repertoires in COVID-19. Adults between roughly 18 and 100 years of age took part from about 24 US areas. Data came from immunoSEQ multiplex PCR; TCRdb stores just in-frame clones and leaves some out. The top ten clones hold around 8.6% of a sample with about 180,000 clones, roughly 86% of them seen once. The specimen was PBMCs or T cells enriched from blood (not recorded which). The sequence came from a woman aged 25 to 45 who had recovered from COVID-19.

CDR3 region: CASSDMTSASYNEQFF. The CDR3 bases are TGTGCCAGCAGTGACATGACTAGCGCCTCCTACAATGAGCAGTTCTTC. The chain links TRBV6-4 to TRBJ2-1, with TRBD2 matching over 8 bases. The CDR3 has 16 amino acids. V lost 2 bases to trimming and J lost 0 bases; unmatched junction nucleotides: 3. Germline V gene data show CDR1 as MRHNA and CDR2 as SNTAGT.